Below, one T cell receptor (beta chain) is given with its context. The germline V gene has CDR1 MDHEN and CDR2 SYDVKM. Trimming took 8 bases from V and 1 from J, leaving 14 bases between them. CDR3 length: 14 amino acids. The data were obtained in a study of metastatic and nonmetastatic thyroid tumors. Each patient came to thyroid surgery without any prior treatment (of any kind). TCRdb re-called the PCR reads via MiXCR. Altogether 25,000 to 35,000 clones are present, around 32% being singletons, with the ten largest covering around 32%. The chain has TRBV28 and TRBJ2-5, with a tentative D call TRBD1 (5 bases). The clonotype originates from a female donor with papillary thyroid cancer or a benign thyroid nodule (not recorded which). Some clones in this sample may be carry-over from other donors' samples. The specimen was blood. The CDR3 loop is CASDAGALQETQYF. The CDR3 DNA sequence: TGTGCCAGCGATGCTGGGGCCCTCCAAGAGACCCAGTACTTC. Based on the CDR3 plus reference TRBV28 and TRBJ2-5, the full variable domain is DVKVTQSSRYLVKRTGEKVFLECVQDMDHENMFWYRQDPGLGLRLIYFSYDVKMKEKGDIPEGYSVSREKKERFSLILESASTNQTSMYLCASDAGALQETQYFGPGTRLLVL.